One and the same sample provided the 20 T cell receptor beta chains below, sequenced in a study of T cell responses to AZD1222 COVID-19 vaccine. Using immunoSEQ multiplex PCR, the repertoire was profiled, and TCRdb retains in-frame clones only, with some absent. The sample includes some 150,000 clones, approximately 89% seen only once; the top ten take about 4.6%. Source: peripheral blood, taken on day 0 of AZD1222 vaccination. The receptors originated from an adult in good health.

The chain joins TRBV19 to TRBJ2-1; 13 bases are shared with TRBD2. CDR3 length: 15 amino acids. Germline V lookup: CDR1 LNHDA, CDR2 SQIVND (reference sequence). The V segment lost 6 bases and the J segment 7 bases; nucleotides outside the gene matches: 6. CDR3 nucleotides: TGTGCCAGTAGCCTAGGGACTAGCGGGGAGAATGAGCAGTTCTTC. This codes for CASSLGTSGENEQFF.

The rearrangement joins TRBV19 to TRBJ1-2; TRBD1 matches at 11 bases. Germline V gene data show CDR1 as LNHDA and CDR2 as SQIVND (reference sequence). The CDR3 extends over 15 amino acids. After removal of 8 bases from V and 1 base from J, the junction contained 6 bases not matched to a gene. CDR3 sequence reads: CASRDRGERNYGYTF. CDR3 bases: TGTGCCAGTCGGGACAGGGGGGAACGTAACTATGGCTACACCTTC.

The CDR3 reads CATSDRTSGRLGEQFF. The DNA of the CDR3 is TGTGCCACCAGTGACCGGACTAGCGGGAGATTAGGTGAGCAGTTCTTC. The chain links TRBV24-1 to TRBJ2-1; 13 nucleotides match TRBD2. Germline V gives CDR1 KGHDR, CDR2 SFDVKD. The CDR3 runs to 16 residues. V was clipped by 4 bases and J by 9 bases; unmatched bases: 8.

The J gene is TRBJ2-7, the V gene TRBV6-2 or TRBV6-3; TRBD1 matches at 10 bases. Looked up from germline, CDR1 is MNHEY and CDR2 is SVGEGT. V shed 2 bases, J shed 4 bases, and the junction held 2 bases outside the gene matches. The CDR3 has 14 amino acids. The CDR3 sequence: CASSYQGQGYEQYF. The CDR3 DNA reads TGTGCCAGCAGTTACCAGGGACAGGGGTACGAGCAGTACTTC.

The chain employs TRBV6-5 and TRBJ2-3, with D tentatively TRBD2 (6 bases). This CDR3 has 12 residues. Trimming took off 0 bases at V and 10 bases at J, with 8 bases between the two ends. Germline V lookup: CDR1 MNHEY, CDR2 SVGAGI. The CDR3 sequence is CASSYSEGPQYF. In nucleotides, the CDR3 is TGTGCCAGCAGTTACTCGGAGGGTCCGCAGTATTTT.

The CDR3 DNA reads as TGCGCCAGCAGCCAAGTTCTAACCCGTGAAAATGAAAAACTGTTTTTT. Translated: CASSQVLTRENEKLFF. The chain recombines TRBV4-1 with TRBJ1-4; the D is unclear. Germline V CDR1 and CDR2: MGHRA, YSYEKL. This CDR3 comprises 16 residues. Trimming cost V 1 base and J 5 bases, with 14 bases left between them.

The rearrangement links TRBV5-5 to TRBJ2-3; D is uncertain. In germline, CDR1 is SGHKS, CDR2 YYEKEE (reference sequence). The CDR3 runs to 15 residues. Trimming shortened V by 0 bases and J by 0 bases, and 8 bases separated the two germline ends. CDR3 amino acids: CASSLELGSTDTQYF. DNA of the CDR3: TGTGCCAGCAGCTTGGAGTTAGGTAGCACAGATACGCAGTATTTT. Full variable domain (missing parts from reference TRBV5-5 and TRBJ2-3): DAGVTQSPTHLIKTRGQQVTLRCSPISGHKSVSWYQQVLGQGPQFIFQYYEKEERGRGNFPDRFSARQFPNYSSELNVNALLLGDSALYLCASSLELGSTDTQYFGPGTRLTVL.

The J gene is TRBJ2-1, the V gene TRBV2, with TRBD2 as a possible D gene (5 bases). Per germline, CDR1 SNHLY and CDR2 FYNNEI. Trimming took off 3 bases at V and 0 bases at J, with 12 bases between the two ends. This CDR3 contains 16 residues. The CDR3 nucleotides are TGTGCCAGCAGTGATATGACCGGGAACTCCTACAATGAGCAGTTCTTC. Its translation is CASSDMTGNSYNEQFF.

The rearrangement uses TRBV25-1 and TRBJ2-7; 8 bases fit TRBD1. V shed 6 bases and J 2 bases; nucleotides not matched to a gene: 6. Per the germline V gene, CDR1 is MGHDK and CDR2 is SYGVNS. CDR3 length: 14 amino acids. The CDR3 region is CASRRTGPPYEQYF. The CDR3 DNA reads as TGTGCCAGCAGGAGGACAGGGCCTCCCTACGAGCAGTACTTC.

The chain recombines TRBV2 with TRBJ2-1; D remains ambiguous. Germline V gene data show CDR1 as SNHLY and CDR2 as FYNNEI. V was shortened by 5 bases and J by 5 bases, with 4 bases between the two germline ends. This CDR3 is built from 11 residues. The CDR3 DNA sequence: TGTGCCAGCAGTCAGCACAATGAGCAGTTCTTC. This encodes CASSQHNEQFF.

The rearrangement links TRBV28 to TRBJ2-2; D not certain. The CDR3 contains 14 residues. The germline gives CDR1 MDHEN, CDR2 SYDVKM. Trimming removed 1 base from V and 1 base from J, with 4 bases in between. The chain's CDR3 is CASSLSENTGELFF. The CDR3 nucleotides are TGTGCCAGCAGTTTATCAGAGAACACCGGGGAGCTGTTTTTT.

The CDR3 is CASTTGQIYNEQFF. The CDR3 coding sequence is TGTGCCAGCACCACGGGACAGATATACAATGAGCAGTTCTTC. The rearrangement links TRBV28 to TRBJ2-1; 7 positions match TRBD1. Germline values: CDR1 MDHEN, CDR2 SYDVKM. The CDR3 extends over 14 amino acids. Unmatched junction bases numbered 7, after V lost 7 bases and J lost 4 bases.

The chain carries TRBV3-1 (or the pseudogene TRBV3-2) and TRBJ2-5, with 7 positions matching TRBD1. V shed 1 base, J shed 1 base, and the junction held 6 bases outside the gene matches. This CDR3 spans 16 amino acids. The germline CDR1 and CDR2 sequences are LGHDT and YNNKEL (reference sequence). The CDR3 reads CASSQAQTGSQETQYF. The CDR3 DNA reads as TGTGCCAGCAGCCAAGCACAGACAGGGTCCCAAGAGACCCAGTACTTC.

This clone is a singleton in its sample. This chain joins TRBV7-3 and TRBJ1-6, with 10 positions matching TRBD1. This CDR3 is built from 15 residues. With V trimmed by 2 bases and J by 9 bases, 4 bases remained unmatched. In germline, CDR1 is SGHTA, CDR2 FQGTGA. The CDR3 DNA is TGTGCCAGCAGCTTACAGGGACAGGGGTCTTCACCCCTCCACTTT. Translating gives CASSLQGQGSSPLHF.

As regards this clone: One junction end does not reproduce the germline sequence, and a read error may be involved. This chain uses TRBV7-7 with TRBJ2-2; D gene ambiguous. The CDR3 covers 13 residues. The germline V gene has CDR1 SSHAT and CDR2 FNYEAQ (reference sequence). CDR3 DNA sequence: TGTGCTAGCAGCTCCCGGAACACCGGGGAGCTGTTTTTT. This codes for CASSSRNTGELFF. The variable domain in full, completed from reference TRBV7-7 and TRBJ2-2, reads GAGVSQSPRYKVTKRGQDVTLRCDPISSHATLYWYQQALGQGPEFLTYFNYEAQPDKSGLPSDRFSAERPEGSISTLTIQRTEQRDSAMYRCASSSRNTGELFFGEGSRLTVL.

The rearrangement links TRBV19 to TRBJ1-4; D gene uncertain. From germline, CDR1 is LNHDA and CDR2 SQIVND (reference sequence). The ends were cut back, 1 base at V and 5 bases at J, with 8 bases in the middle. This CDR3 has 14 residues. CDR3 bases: TGTGCCAGTAGTATAGGTTACCGAAATGAAAAACTGTTTTTT. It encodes CASSIGYRNEKLFF.

For the CDR3, the DNA is TGTGCCAGCAGTAGGTCCGGGACAGGGCTAGGTACGCAGTATTTT. Protein: CASSRSGTGLGTQYF. The V and J genes are TRBV2 and TRBJ2-3, with TRBD1 matching 9 bases. The CDR3 is made up of 15 amino acids. V gave up 5 bases and J gave up 8 bases; unmatched junction bases: 11. Per germline, CDR1 SNHLY and CDR2 FYNNEI.

The CDR3 nucleotides are TGTGCCAGCAGCGTAGTGGGTAGCTCCTACAATGAGCAGTTCTTC. It codes for CASSVVGSSYNEQFF. This rearrangement joins TRBV9 to TRBJ2-1, with D unresolved. The CDR3 has 15 residues. Germline V lookup: CDR1 SGDLS, CDR2 YYNGEE. Deletions cut 0 bases from V and 0 bases from J, with 7 bases between.

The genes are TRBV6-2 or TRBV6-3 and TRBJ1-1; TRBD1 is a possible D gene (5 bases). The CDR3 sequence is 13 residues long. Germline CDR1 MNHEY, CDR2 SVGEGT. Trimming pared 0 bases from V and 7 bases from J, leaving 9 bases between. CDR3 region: CASSYSRGGEAFF. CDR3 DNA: TGTGCCAGCAGTTACTCGAGGGGCGGTGAAGCTTTCTTT.

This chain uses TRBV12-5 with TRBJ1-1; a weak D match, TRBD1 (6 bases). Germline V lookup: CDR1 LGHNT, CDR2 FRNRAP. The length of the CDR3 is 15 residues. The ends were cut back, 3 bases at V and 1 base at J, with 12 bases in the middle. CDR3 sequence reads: CASGLGGLGNTEAFF. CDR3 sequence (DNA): TGTGCTAGTGGTTTAGGGGGGCTCGGGAACACTGAAGCTTTCTTT.